The 16 T cell receptor beta chains given below trace back to one sample, sequenced in a study of a mutant IDH1 vaccine in newly diagnosed glioma. Time point noted: week 5, during vaccination. With topical imiquimod, each dose of the vaccine consisted of 300 ug of mutant IDH1 20-mer peptide. No cognate antigen is known for these TCRs. Only in-frame clones appear in the TCRdb table, and some are missing; sequencing was by immunoSEQ multiplex PCR. The sample shows about 83,000 clones, roughly 90% of them seen only once. The sequencing here drew on PBMCs, taken from a glioma patient whose treatment included an IDH1 peptide vaccine. Receptor source: a woman aged 45 to 65 with glioma.

V and J are TRBV9 and TRBJ2-5; 9 positions agree with TRBD2. Trimming removed 0 bases from V and 2 bases from J; junction bases left unmatched: 8. Germline lookup yields CDR1 SGDLS and CDR2 YYNGEE. The CDR3 runs 17 residues. The CDR3, as DNA: TGTGCCAGCAGCGTAGCGGGTAGCGGGGGACCTCAAGAGACCCAGTACTTC. Translation: CASSVAGSGGPQETQYF.

The gene calls are TRBV6-1 and TRBJ2-7; D is uncertain. The CDR3 contains 13 residues. CDR1 MNHNS and CDR2 SASEGT come from the germline V gene. V was trimmed by 7 bases and J by 2 bases, leaving 12 bases between them. CDR3 DNA sequence: TGTGCCAGCACGCTGGCAACCACCTACGAGCAGTACTTC. Translated, it gives CASTLATTYEQYF.

V usage is TRBV7-8 and J usage is TRBJ1-1; D unresolved. The CDR3 is 14 residues long. V was trimmed by 2 bases and J by 5 bases, leaving 12 bases between them. Germline CDR1 SGHVS, CDR2 FQNEAQ. CDR3 in amino acids: CASSLKRVQTEAFF. The CDR3, as DNA: TGTGCCAGCAGCTTAAAAAGGGTACAAACTGAAGCTTTCTTT.

The chain carries TRBV18 and TRBJ1-2, with 8 bases matching TRBD1. Germline V gene lookup returns CDR1 KGHSH and CDR2 LQKENI. This CDR3 has 15 amino acids. The V gene end was trimmed by 8 bases and the J gene end by 4 bases; junction bases not matched to a gene: 12. This CDR3 is CASTPTDRAVYGYTF. CDR3 nucleotides: TGTGCCAGCACCCCAACGGACAGGGCGGTCTATGGCTACACCTTC. Drawing the rest from reference TRBV18 and TRBJ1-2, the complete variable domain is NAGVMQNPRHLVRRRGQEARLRCSPMKGHSHVYWYRQLPEEGLKFMVYLQKENIIDESGMPKERFSAEFPKEGPSILRIQQVVRGDSAAYFCASTPTDRAVYGYTFGSGTRLTVV.

The chain links TRBV11-3 to TRBJ2-2; D tentatively fits TRBD1 or TRBD2 (5 bases each). V shed 1 base and J shed 1 base, with 10 bases lying between them. From germline, CDR1 is SGHNT and CDR2 YENEEA. This CDR3 region has 16 residues. As DNA, the CDR3 is TGTGCCAGCAGCTTAGGGGGAGACAGGAACACCGGGGAGCTGTTTTTT. Its translation is CASSLGGDRNTGELFF. The entire variable domain, with the rest obtained from reference TRBV11-3 and TRBJ2-2, is as follows: EAGVVQSPRYKIIEKKQPVAFWCNPISGHNTLYWYLQNLGQGPELLIRYENEEAVDDSQLPKDRFSAERLKGVDSTLKIQPAELGDSAVYLCASSLGGDRNTGELFFGEGSRLTVL.

This chain links TRBV5-5 with TRBJ2-7, with D unresolved. V lost 2 bases and J 2 bases, leaving 5 bases between the germline ends. The CDR3 is 12 amino acids. The germline V gene has CDR1 SGHKS and CDR2 YYEKEE (reference sequence). The CDR3 region is CASSLRPYEQYF. CDR3 in DNA: TGTGCCAGCAGCTTACGTCCCTACGAGCAGTACTTC.

This clone has just one count. The DNA for the CDR3 is TGTGCCAGCAGTCCCTCACAGGGGATTTCTGGAAACACCATATATTTT. It yields the protein CASSPSQGISGNTIYF. The gene calls are TRBV28 and TRBJ1-3; 7 bases fit TRBD1. Germline values: CDR1 MDHEN, CDR2 SYDVKM. The CDR3 loop spans 16 amino acids. The V segment lost 5 bases and the J segment 1 base; nucleotides outside the gene matches: 8.

The CDR3: CAISDQVNSSYNEQFF. In nucleotides, the CDR3 is TGTGCCATCAGTGATCAGGTGAACAGCTCCTACAATGAGCAGTTCTTC. The chain uses TRBV10-3 and TRBJ2-1; D remains ambiguous. Germline V gene data show CDR1 as ENHRY and CDR2 as SYGVKD. V shed 3 bases and J shed 0 bases, with 12 bases lying between them. This CDR3 is 16 amino acids long.

V gene TRBV19 combines with J gene TRBJ1-2; 11 bases map to TRBD1. Trimming at V came to 5 bases and at J to 3 bases, leaving 5 bases not matched to a gene. Looked up from germline, CDR1 is LNHDA and CDR2 is SQIVND (reference sequence). There are 15 residues in the CDR3. The CDR3 region has the DNA TGTGCCAGTAGTCCCTGGGACAGGGGGGACTATGGCTACACCTTC. It yields the protein CASSPWDRGDYGYTF.

The rearrangement links TRBV5-1 to TRBJ2-7; 10 positions match TRBD2. The CDR3 length is 15 residues. J lost 5 bases, V lost 5 bases, and 10 bases had no gene match. Germline CDR1 and CDR2: SGHRS and YFSETQ. The CDR3 nucleotides read TGCGCCAGCAGACTCCTAGCGGGAGTTAAGAACGAGCAGTACTTC. Amino acid sequence: CASRLLAGVKNEQYF. Combining the CDR3 with reference TRBV5-1 and TRBJ2-7 gives the whole variable domain KAGVTQTPRYLIKTRGQQVTLSCSPISGHRSVSWYQQTPGQGLQFLFEYFSETQRNKGNFPGRFSGRQFSNSRSEMNVSTLELGDSALYLCASRLLAGVKNEQYFGPGTRLTVT.

As to this clone: The sample holds other DNA sequences that translate to the same CDR3. The V and J genes are TRBV5-1 and TRBJ1-1, with D perhaps matching TRBD1 (6 bases). Trimming took off 6 bases at V and 8 bases at J, with 14 bases between the two ends. CDR1 is SGHRS and CDR2 is YFSETQ in the germline V gene. The CDR3 sequence is 12 residues long. The CDR3 spells CASKGGFGEAFF. As DNA, the CDR3 is TGCGCCAGCAAGGGGGGGTTTGGAGAAGCTTTCTTT. The whole variable domain, remainder taken from reference TRBV5-1 and TRBJ1-1, is KAGVTQTPRYLIKTRGQQVTLSCSPISGHRSVSWYQQTPGQGLQFLFEYFSETQRNKGNFPGRFSGRQFSNSRSEMNVSTLELGDSALYLCASKGGFGEAFFGQGTRLTVV.

J is TRBJ1-1 and V is TRBV20-1; D remains unclear. This CDR3 is built from 11 residues. The V end was cut by 2 bases, the J end by 7 bases, with 8 bases between. Germline CDR1 reads DFQATT; CDR2 reads SNEGSKA (reference sequence). The CDR3 is CSARQDGEAFF. The CDR3 nucleotides are TGCAGTGCTAGACAGGACGGTGAAGCTTTCTTT.

The V and J genes are TRBV30 and TRBJ2-2, with D unresolved. The CDR3 length is 11 residues. Germline V gene data show CDR1 as GTSNPN and CDR2 as SVGIG (reference sequence). V lost 4 bases and J 7 bases, leaving 7 bases between the germline ends. CDR3 in DNA: TGTGCCTGGACCCACTACGGGGAGCTGTTTTTT. Amino acid sequence: CAWTHYGELFF.

This sequence joins TRBV30 and TRBJ2-5, with 7 bases matching TRBD1. Germline CDR1 is GTSNPN and CDR2 is SVGIG (reference sequence). The J segment lost 4 bases and the V segment lost 8 bases, leaving 7 bases of the junction unmatched. The CDR3 sequence is 12 residues long. The CDR3, as DNA: TGTGCCACCTCAGGGGGATCAGAGACCCAGTACTTC. Translated: CATSGGSETQYF.

The rearrangement uses TRBV7-9 and TRBJ2-7; TRBD1 agrees at 8 bases. The CDR3 extends over 15 amino acids. V trimming: 1 base; J trimming: 4 bases; junction bases outside the gene matches: 6. CDR1 is SEHNR and CDR2 is FQNEAQ in the germline V gene (reference sequence). The CDR3 sequence: CASSLVWTGNYEQYF. In nucleotides, the CDR3 is TGTGCCAGCAGCTTAGTGTGGACAGGGAATTACGAGCAGTACTTC.

The J gene is TRBJ2-7, the V gene TRBV6-5; 9 bases align to TRBD1. The V segment lost 3 bases and the J segment 2 bases; nucleotides outside the gene matches: 5. The CDR3 extends over 15 amino acids. The germline V gene encodes CDR1 MNHEY and CDR2 SVGAGI. The CDR3 loop is CASSYQGQGAYEQYF. CDR3 bases: TGTGCCAGCAGTTATCAGGGACAGGGTGCCTACGAGCAGTACTTC.